This T cell receptor beta chain was sequenced in a study of T cell changes during pregnancy in multiple sclerosis. The CDR3 is made up of 16 amino acids. With V trimmed by 6 bases and J by 5 bases, 12 bases remained unmatched. CDR1 and CDR2 (germline): KGHSH, LQKENI. The assay was immunoSEQ multiplex PCR, and TCRdb's table has in-frame clones only and misses some. This table holds under 130,000 clones, roughly nine tenths found once. The chain uses TRBV18 and TRBJ2-2; 7 bases are shared with TRBD2. Source: peripheral blood, taken after pregnancy. The clonotype originates from a female donor with multiple sclerosis, enrolled in a pregnancy study. The CDR3 reads CASSRVSGEITGELFF. CDR3 sequence (DNA): TGTGCCAGCTCGAGAGTCAGCGGGGAAATTACCGGGGAGCTGTTTTTT.